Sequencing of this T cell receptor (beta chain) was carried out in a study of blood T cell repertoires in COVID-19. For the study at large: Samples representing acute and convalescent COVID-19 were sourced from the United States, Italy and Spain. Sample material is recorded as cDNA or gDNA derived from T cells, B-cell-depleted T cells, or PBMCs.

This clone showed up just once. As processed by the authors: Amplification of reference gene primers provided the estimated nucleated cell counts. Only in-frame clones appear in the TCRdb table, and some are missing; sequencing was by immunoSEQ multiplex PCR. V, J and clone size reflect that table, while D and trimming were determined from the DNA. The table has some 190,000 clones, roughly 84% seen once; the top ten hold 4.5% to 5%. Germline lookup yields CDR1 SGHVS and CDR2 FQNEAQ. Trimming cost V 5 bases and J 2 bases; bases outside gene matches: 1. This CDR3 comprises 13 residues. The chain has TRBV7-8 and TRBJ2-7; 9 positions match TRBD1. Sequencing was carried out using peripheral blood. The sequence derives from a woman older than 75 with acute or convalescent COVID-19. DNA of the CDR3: TGTGCCAGCAGCCGGGACAGGGCCTACGAGCAGTACTTC. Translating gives CASSRDRAYEQYF.